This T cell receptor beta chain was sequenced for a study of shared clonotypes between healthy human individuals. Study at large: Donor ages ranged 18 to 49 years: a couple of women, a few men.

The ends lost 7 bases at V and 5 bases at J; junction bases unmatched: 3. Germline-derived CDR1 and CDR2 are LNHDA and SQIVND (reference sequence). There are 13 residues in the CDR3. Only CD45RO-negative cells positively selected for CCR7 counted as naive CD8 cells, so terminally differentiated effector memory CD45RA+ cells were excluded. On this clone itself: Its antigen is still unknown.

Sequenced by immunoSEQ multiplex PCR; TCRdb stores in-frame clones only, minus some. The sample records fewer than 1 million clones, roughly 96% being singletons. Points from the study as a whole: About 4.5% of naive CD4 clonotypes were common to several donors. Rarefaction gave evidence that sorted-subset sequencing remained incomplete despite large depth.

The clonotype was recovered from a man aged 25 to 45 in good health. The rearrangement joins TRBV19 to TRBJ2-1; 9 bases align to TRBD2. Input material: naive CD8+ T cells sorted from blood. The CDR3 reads CASTGLAHNEQFF. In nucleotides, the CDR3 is TGTGCCAGTACGGGACTAGCCCACAATGAGCAGTTCTTC.